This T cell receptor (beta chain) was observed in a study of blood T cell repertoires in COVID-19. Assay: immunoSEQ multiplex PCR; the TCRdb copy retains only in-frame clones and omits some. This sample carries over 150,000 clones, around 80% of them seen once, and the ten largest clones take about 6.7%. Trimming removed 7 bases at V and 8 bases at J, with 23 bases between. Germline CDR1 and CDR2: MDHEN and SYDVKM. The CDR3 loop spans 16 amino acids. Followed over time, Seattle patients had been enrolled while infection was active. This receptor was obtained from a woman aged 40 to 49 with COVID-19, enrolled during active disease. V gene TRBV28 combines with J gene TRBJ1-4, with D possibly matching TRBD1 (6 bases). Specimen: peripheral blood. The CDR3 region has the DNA TGTGCCAGCATCTACTCTTCGGGGGGGGCGCACGAAAAACTGTTTTTT. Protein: CASIYSSGGAHEKLFF.